The sequence of this T cell receptor (beta chain) was determined in a study of vaccination effects on CD4 cells after COVID-19. Findings and caveats of the study: Healthy vaccine recipients' vaccine-induced clones were almost all SARS-CoV-2 mono-reactive. Clones from infection and from vaccination both contracted markedly late after vaccination.

CD4+ T cells specific for antigen were expanded with viral peptide pools by the ViraFEST assay before sequencing. Upon completion of 10 to 11 days in culture, CD4+ T cells were isolated. All vaccine recipients tested negative for nucleocapsid antibodies and had never contracted SARS-CoV-2 infection. On both days 3 and 7, half of the culture medium was replaced with IL-2 medium. Comments on this clone: The antigen remains undetermined.

Assay used: immunoSEQ multiplex PCR; TCRdb lists only in-frame clones, some missing. The data show tens of thousands of clones, around four fifths seen once. Trimming took off 0 bases at V and 2 bases at J, with 8 bases between the two ends. CDR3 length: 15 residues. Germline V lookup: CDR1 SGDLS, CDR2 YYNGEE. The chain employs TRBV9 and TRBJ2-2; D is uncertain. This TCR came from a human donor who received a COVID-19 vaccine. This material consisted of CD4+ T cells from PBMCs cultured with HCoV-OC43 spike peptides, taken before COVID-19 vaccination. Indicated subset: HCoV-OC43 spike overlapping peptide pool stimulation. The CDR3 bases are TGTGCCAGCAGCGTAGGGTCCGTTAACACCGGGGAGCTGTTTTTT. This codes for CASSVGSVNTGELFF.